What follows are 6 T cell receptor beta chains derived from one specimen sequenced in a study of blood T cell repertoires in COVID-19. Data came from immunoSEQ multiplex PCR; TCRdb stores just in-frame clones and leaves some out. The sample records a few hundred thousand clones, about 80% being singletons. The material sequenced was PBMCs or T cells enriched from blood (not recorded which). Source of these receptors: a man aged 40-50 years who had recovered from COVID-19.

The table lists this clone with a count of one. The CDR3 protein is CASSQGLAGVVAQYF. As DNA, the CDR3 is TGCGCCAGCAGCCAAGGACTAGCGGGGGTGGTCGCCCAGTACTTC. The chain uses TRBV4-1 and TRBJ2-5, with 12 nucleotides matching TRBD2. Germline loops: CDR1 MGHRA, CDR2 YSYEKL. The CDR3 consists of 15 residues. The V segment lost 1 base and the J segment 9 bases; nucleotides outside the gene matches: 6.

The V and J genes are TRBV28 and TRBJ1-1, with D perhaps matching TRBD1 (6 bases). V lost 3 bases and J 1 base, leaving 15 bases between the germline ends. The CDR3 spans 16 residues. Germline loops: CDR1 MDHEN, CDR2 SYDVKM. In DNA, the CDR3 is TGTGCCAGCAGTTTCTATACCGGGACAAGGAACACTGAAGCTTTCTTT. Encoded protein: CASSFYTGTRNTEAFF.

This chain uses TRBV6-5 with TRBJ2-7; 9 bases line up with TRBD1. The CDR3 is 13 amino acids. Germline CDR1 reads MNHEY; CDR2 reads SVGAGI. The junction had 2 bases not matched to a gene; V was cut back by 5 bases and J by 3 bases. The CDR3 region is CASSTGGIYEQYF. CDR3 sequence (DNA): TGTGCCAGCAGTACAGGGGGCATCTACGAGCAGTACTTC.

This chain links TRBV27 with TRBJ2-3; D call uncertain. V was clipped by 2 bases and J by 4 bases, with 10 bases between them. The CDR3 extends over 14 amino acids. CDR1 and CDR2 from the germline V gene are MNHEY and SMNVEV (reference sequence). CDR3 loop: CASSLRVAADTQYF. Here the CDR3 DNA reads TGTGCCAGCAGTTTAAGAGTTGCCGCAGATACGCAGTATTTT.

Here the CDR3 DNA reads TGTGCCACCAGCGTCGGGACAGGGAATCAGCCCCAGCATTTT. As protein: CATSVGTGNQPQHF. This rearrangement joins TRBV15 to TRBJ1-5, with 9 bases identical to TRBD1. The CDR3 is 14 residues long. Germline V CDR1 and CDR2: LNHNV, YYDKDF (reference sequence). Unmatched junction bases numbered 3, after V lost 5 bases and J lost 4 bases.

The V gene is TRBV2, the J gene TRBJ1-2, with TRBD1 matching over 9 bases. Germline values: CDR1 SNHLY, CDR2 FYNNEI. There are 13 residues in the CDR3. After removal of 4 bases from V and 7 bases from J, the junction contained 4 bases not matched to a gene. CDR3 DNA: TGTGCCAGCAGTGGATGGACAGGGGTTGGCTACACCTTC. It is translated as CASSGWTGVGYTF.